The clone carrying this TCR beta chain appeared a few times. Its antigen is not known. Clones were read by immunoSEQ multiplex PCR, and TCRdb kept only the in-frame ones, dropping some. The table includes about 37,000 clones, about 90% detected once. These data are taken from a study of OX40 agonist ivuxolimab in advanced cancers. Study summary: Males comprised approximately 81% of the group, whose mean age was about 62 years (range 23 to 79). Findings and caveats of the study: On average, a greater number of expanded clones characterised CD8+ T cells relative to CD4+.

V was pared by 6 bases and J by 1 base, with 3 bases of the junction left unmatched. CDR3 length: 15 residues. This receptor was taken from an adult with an advanced solid tumor such as melanoma, head and neck, liver or kidney cancer. This rearrangement joins TRBV23-1 to TRBJ2-2; 9 positions match TRBD1. TRBV23-1 is noted as an ORF with a role that remains uncertain. The sample was CD4+ or CD8+ T cells sorted from blood, taken in a trial of the OX40 agonist ivuxolimab. This CDR3 reads CASRDRGLNTGELFF. CDR3 coding DNA: TGCGCCAGCAGAGACAGGGGGTTGAACACCGGGGAGCTGTTTTTT.